This is a list of T cell receptor beta chains from one sample in a study of T cells in Graves' hyperthyroidism and ophthalmopathy. From the multiplex PCR reads, TCRdb called clonotypes with MiXCR, one entry per CDR3 protein. The sample includes under 700,000 distinct CDR3 sequences, 46% seen only once; the top ten take about 7.8%. Sequencing input: peripheral blood or thyroid tissue (not recorded which). The receptors derive from a woman younger than 30 with Graves' hyperthyroidism. The CDR3 runs from the conserved cysteine through the conserved F or W. The order of the fields is clone size, J gene, V gene, D gene, CDR3 protein, CDR3 DNA. A D gene is named only where the DNA matches it firmly. Clone size is not always given. Where it is, it says once, few, many or a class for expanded clones.

>-|TRBJ1-1|TRBV19|-
CASSIEGFITEAFF
TGTGCCAGTAGTATTGAGGGGTTTATCACTGAAGCTTTCTTT
>-|TRBJ1-2|TRBV15|-
CATSRGAGASYGYTF
TGTGCCACCAGCAGAGGGGCAGGGGCGAGCTATGGCTACACCTTC
>few|TRBJ2-5|TRBV4-1|-
CASRQMGGWTQETQYF
TGCGCCAGCAGGCAGATGGGTGGCTGGACACAAGAGACCCAGTACTTC
>many|TRBJ2-7|TRBV10-3|TRBD1
CAIRKGQGRNEQYF
TGTGCCATCAGGAAGGGACAGGGGAGAAACGAGCAGTACTTC
>-|TRBJ2-7|TRBV12-3/TRBV12-4|-
CASSFPGPLYEQYF
TGTGCCAGCAGTTTCCCAGGGCCCCTCTACGAGCAGTACTTC
>-|TRBJ1-5|TRBV29-1|-
CSYVGDQPQHF
TGCAGTTACGTCGGGGATCAGCCCCAGCATTTT
>-|TRBJ2-7|TRBV6-6|-
CASSYSRQHSSYEQYF
TGTGCCAGCAGTTACTCGAGACAGCATAGCTCCTACGAGCAGTACTTC
>many|TRBJ1-5|TRBV15|-
CATSRDTRNQPQHF
TGTGCCACCAGCAGAGATACGCGTAATCAGCCCCAGCATTTT
>-|TRBJ2-7|TRBV24-1|TRBD2
CATQGLAGYEQYF
TGTGCCACCCAAGGACTAGCGGGCTACGAGCAGTACTTC
>-|TRBJ1-1|TRBV7-9|-
CASSAPKDSRDLNTEAFF
TGTGCCAGCAGTGCACCCAAGGACAGCAGAGACTTGAACACTGAAGCTTTCTTT
>many|TRBJ1-4|TRBV7-8|-
CASSLPIGRTGQKLFF
TGTGCCAGCAGCCTACCCATCGGCAGGACGGGTCAAAAACTGTTTTTT
>many|TRBJ1-1|TRBV7-8|-
CASSLGWGGTEAFF
TGTGCCAGCAGCTTGGGCTGGGGCGGCACTGAAGCTTTCTTT
>-|TRBJ1-1|TRBV10-3|-
CDSTNTEAFF
TGTGACAGCACCAACACTGAAGCTTTCTTT
>-|TRBJ2-1|TRBV24-1|-
CATSSSNYNEQFF
TGTGCCACCAGCTCTAGCAACTACAATGAGCAGTTCTTC
>-|TRBJ2-2|TRBV29-1|-
CSVTLRGTGELLF
TGCAGCGTGACCCTTAGGGGGACCGGGGAGCTGCTTTTT
>-|TRBJ1-2|TRBV7-9|TRBD1
CASSLRDSNYGYTF
TGTGCCAGCAGCCTACGGGACAGTAACTATGGCTACACCTTC
>-|TRBJ1-4|TRBV29-1|-
CSVETAANEKLFF
TGCAGCGTTGAGACAGCAGCTAATGAAAAACTGTTTTTT
>few|TRBJ1-4|TRBV7-9|-
CASSARTPATNEKLFF
TGTGCCAGCAGCGCCCGGACGCCCGCAACTAATGAAAAACTGTTTTTT
>few|TRBJ1-1|TRBV19|-
CASSTQLSNTEAFF
TGTGCCAGTAGTACACAGCTATCGAACACTGAAGCTTTCTTT
>-|TRBJ2-7|TRBV11-2|-
CASSLDSGPLEQYF
TGTGCCAGCAGCTTAGATTCCGGGCCACTCGAGCAGTACTTC
>-|TRBJ2-7|TRBV11-2|TRBD1
CASSQPGQGRGEQYF
TGTGCCAGCAGCCAGCCGGGACAGGGTAGGGGCGAGCAGTACTTC
>once|TRBJ2-5|TRBV14|TRBD1
CASSLGTGMETQYF
TGTGCCAGCAGCCTTGGGACAGGGATGGAGACCCAGTACTTC
>-|TRBJ2-7|TRBV2|TRBD2
CASSQSGASYEQYF
TGTGCCAGCAGTCAGAGCGGGGCCTCCTACGAGCAGTACTTC
>medium-sized|TRBJ1-1|TRBV10-3|-
CAISEDHQAEAFF
TGTGCCATCAGTGAGGACCATCAGGCAGAAGCTTTCTTT
>many|TRBJ1-4|TRBV7-9|TRBD1
CASSQTGGSEKLFF
TGTGCCAGTAGCCAGACAGGGGGGAGTGAAAAACTGTTTTTT